The present T cell receptor beta chain was sequenced within a study of neurological immune-mediated disorders. 5'RACE generated cDNA with 10-nucleotide random UMIs. TCRdb processed the 5' RACE reads anew with MiXCR; each CDR3 protein has one entry. This table has about 38,000 distinct CDR3 sequences, approximately 4.4% appearing once. Trimming removed 7 bases from V and 6 bases from J, with 10 bases in between. The CDR3 runs 12 residues. This clonotype was detected ten times or more. The TCR was taken from a man between 18 and 35 years old in good health. The chain couples TRBV12-3 or TRBV12-4 to TRBJ2-1, with D tentatively TRBD1 (5 bases). The sequencing input was CD4+ T cells from blood. Written as DNA, the CDR3 is TGTGCCAGCACTCAGGGCTTCAATGAGCAGTTCTTC. Amino acids: CASTQGFNEQFF.